The 19 T cell receptor beta chains in this list originate from one sample, sequenced in a study of cytomegalovirus exposure and HLA in healthy donors. In the PCR, 60 Vbeta and 13 Jbeta primers were used. Produced via immunoSEQ multiplex PCR; TCRdb's table is partial and in-frame only. The profile covers about 140,000 clones, with approximately 82% appearing a single time and 3% to 3.5% taken by the ten largest. The sequenced material came from PBMCs. These receptor sequences come from a man aged 18 to 30 in good health and CMV-seropositive.

The V gene is TRBV28, the J gene TRBJ1-2; D is undetermined. Trimming took off 8 bases at V and 4 bases at J, with 11 bases between the two ends. This CDR3 region has 12 residues. The germline V gene encodes CDR1 MDHEN and CDR2 SYDVKM. CDR3 region: CASEDGGYGYTF. CDR3 nucleotide sequence: TGTGCCAGCGAGGACGGAGGCTATGGCTACACCTTC.

V and J are TRBV6-5 and TRBJ2-7; 10 nucleotides match TRBD1. Germline CDR1 MNHEY, CDR2 SVGAGI. This CDR3 region has 14 residues. The V and J ends lost 6 bases and 5 bases, in that order; junction bases with no gene match: 7. DNA for the CDR3: TGTGCCAGCAGGCGGACAGGGGGTGCCCACGAGCAGTACTTC. As protein: CASRRTGGAHEQYF.

The chain recombines TRBV27 with TRBJ2-7, with 8 bases matching TRBD2. Germline values: CDR1 MNHEY, CDR2 SMNVEV (reference sequence). The CDR3 sequence is 14 residues long. V lost 5 bases to trimming and J lost 2 bases; unmatched junction nucleotides: 5. CDR3 bases: TGTGCCAGCAGTGGAGGGACTAGAACCTACGAGCAGTACTTC. Amino acid sequence: CASSGGTRTYEQYF.

This sequence joins TRBV9 and TRBJ2-1, with 9 bases lining up with TRBD1. The CDR3 is made up of 16 amino acids. V dropped 2 bases and J dropped 7; count of bases not matched to a gene: 10. Germline V gives CDR1 SGDLS, CDR2 YYNGEE. Here the CDR3 DNA reads TGTGCCAGCAGCGTCCTACAGGGGGCGCAGGTAAATGAGCAGTTCTTC. This gives the protein CASSVLQGAQVNEQFF.

The J gene is TRBJ2-1, the V gene TRBV7-3; 8 bases map to TRBD2. CDR1 and CDR2 (germline): SGHTA, FQGTGA. CDR3 size: 15 residues. The V segment lost 2 bases and the J segment 4 bases; nucleotides outside the gene matches: 4. As DNA, the CDR3 is TGTGCCAGCAGCTTATTAGCGGGACCTTACAATGAGCAGTTCTTC. This encodes CASSLLAGPYNEQFF.

The chain joins TRBV6-5 to TRBJ1-1, with D tentatively TRBD1 (5 bases). There are 13 residues in the CDR3. Germline CDR1 reads MNHEY; CDR2 reads SVGAGI. V lost 5 bases and J lost 3, with 10 bases in between. The CDR3 reads CASSLGGDTEAFF. The CDR3 nucleotides are TGTGCCAGCAGTCTTGGGGGGGACACTGAAGCTTTCTTT.

The rearrangement uses TRBV9 and TRBJ2-2; D call uncertain. The CDR3 loop spans 15 amino acids. The germline V gene encodes CDR1 SGDLS and CDR2 YYNGEE. V was shortened by 0 bases and J by 4 bases, with 10 bases between the two germline ends. The CDR3 reads CASSVARAPTGELFF. CDR3 sequence (DNA): TGTGCCAGCAGCGTAGCAAGAGCCCCCACCGGGGAGCTGTTTTTT.

This chain connects TRBV28 to TRBJ2-3; 8 bases agree with TRBD2. Unmatched junction bases numbered 8, after V lost 3 bases and J lost 6 bases. Germline values: CDR1 MDHEN, CDR2 SYDVKM. The CDR3 loop spans 15 amino acids. CDR3 sequence: CASSFPGTRGDTQYF. The CDR3 region has the DNA TGTGCCAGCAGTTTTCCCGGGACTAGGGGCGATACGCAGTATTTT.

This clone is a singleton in its sample. The rearrangement joins TRBV13 to TRBJ2-7, with TRBD2 matching 8 bases. Germline-derived CDR1 and CDR2 are PRHDT and FYEKMQ (reference sequence). This CDR3 spans 15 amino acids. Trimming removed 4 bases from V and 2 bases from J; junction bases left unmatched: 7. The CDR3, as DNA: TGTGCCAGCAGCTCCCGGGAGCGGGGGACCTACGAGCAGTACTTC. It is translated as CASSSRERGTYEQYF.

The genes are TRBV11-2 and TRBJ2-7; 8 bases line up with TRBD1. Germline trimming cut 2 bases from V and 6 bases from J; bases unmatched to any gene: 18. From germline, CDR1 is SGHAT and CDR2 FQNNGV. The CDR3 covers 18 residues. CDR3 nucleotides: TGTGCCAGCAGCTTACTCGGGACAGGTAGACCCGGATCTATCGAGCAGTACTTC. Its protein is CASSLLGTGRPGSIEQYF.

This clone occurred once. The rearrangement joins TRBV19 to TRBJ2-3; D is uncertain. The CDR3 runs to 12 residues. The germline CDR1 and CDR2 sequences are LNHDA and SQIVND (reference sequence). V gave up 6 bases and J gave up 0 bases, with 4 bases separating them. CDR3 region: CASSPSTDTQYF. CDR3 in DNA: TGTGCCAGTAGCCCTAGCACAGATACGCAGTATTTT.

The chain carries TRBV4-1 and TRBJ2-7; 8 bases are shared with TRBD1. The V segment lost 0 bases and the J segment 4 bases; nucleotides outside the gene matches: 11. The CDR3 runs to 17 residues. Germline assignment: CDR1 MGHRA and CDR2 YSYEKL. CDR3 sequence reads: CASSQDRREQGAYEQYF. The DNA for the CDR3 is TGCGCCAGCAGCCAAGATCGGAGGGAGCAGGGGGCATACGAGCAGTACTTC.

The chain links TRBV5-1 to TRBJ2-3; TRBD1 matches 7 bases. Germline V gene lookup returns CDR1 SGHRS and CDR2 YFSETQ. The CDR3 runs 17 residues. V was pared by 3 bases and J by 0 bases, with 10 bases of the junction left unmatched. The CDR3 DNA sequence: TGCGCCAGCAGCTCCGGACAGGTTCAAGCTAGCACAGATACGCAGTATTTT. Translation: CASSSGQVQASTDTQYF.

This chain uses TRBV6-1 with TRBJ2-3, with TRBD2 matching over 7 bases. This CDR3 spans 15 amino acids. With 4 bases clipped from V and 4 bases from J, the junction kept 8 bases outside the gene matches. Germline V gene lookup returns CDR1 MNHNS and CDR2 SASEGT. The chain's CDR3 is CASSVDGRGPDTQYF. The CDR3 DNA reads TGTGCCAGCAGTGTAGATGGGAGGGGACCAGATACGCAGTATTTT.

The CDR3: CASSGRGAKNIQYF. Written as DNA, the CDR3 is TGTGCCAGCAGTGGAAGGGGAGCCAAAAACATTCAGTACTTC. The gene calls are TRBV6-1 and TRBJ2-4, with a tentative D call TRBD1 (5 bases). This CDR3 has 14 amino acids. Germline V CDR1 and CDR2: MNHNS, SASEGT. V dropped 4 bases and J dropped 0 bases, with 7 bases sitting between them.

The chain has TRBV9 and TRBJ2-5; D unresolved. The better agreement between TRBJ2-7 and the DNA end casts doubt on the J call. CDR3 length: 13 residues. Germline CDR1 SGDLS, CDR2 YYNGEE. The CDR3 region is CASSTQESYEQYF. DNA of the CDR3: TGTGCCAGCAGCACCCAGGAATCCTACGAGCAGTACTTC.

The rearrangement links TRBV13 to TRBJ2-1, with 10 bases matching TRBD2. In germline, CDR1 is PRHDT, CDR2 FYEKMQ (reference sequence). This CDR3 is 15 amino acids long. V lost 0 bases, J lost 8 bases, and 4 bases stayed unmatched. The CDR3 region is CASSLGLAGVDEQFF. CDR3 DNA: TGTGCCAGCAGCTTAGGGCTAGCGGGAGTTGATGAGCAGTTCTTC.

V gene TRBV6-6 combines with J gene TRBJ1-2, with TRBD1 matching 9 bases. CDR3 length: 14 amino acids. Germline trimming cut 6 bases from V and 3 bases from J; bases unmatched to any gene: 5. Per germline, CDR1 MNHNY and CDR2 SVGAGI (reference sequence). This chain's CDR3 is CASSSGQGYYGYTF. As DNA, the CDR3 is TGTGCCAGCAGCTCGGGACAGGGCTACTATGGCTACACCTTC.

V is TRBV5-4 and J is TRBJ2-3; 7 bases are a match to TRBD1. The V gene end was trimmed by 3 bases and the J gene end by 0 bases; junction bases not matched to a gene: 4. Germline V CDR1 and CDR2: SGHNT, YYREEE (reference sequence). The CDR3 covers 15 residues. CDR3: CASSWGQSSTDTQYF. Written as DNA, the CDR3 is TGTGCCAGCAGCTGGGGACAGTCTAGCACAGATACGCAGTATTTT.